This T cell receptor (beta chain) originates from a study of CD8+CD57+ T cells in acquired aplastic anemia. Study context: Sorted cells (CD4+ and CD8+) yielded DNA amounts that averaged roughly 3.2 ug.

TCR beta VDJ and CDR3 were profiled, and genomic DNA was the template. MiXCR, run by TCRdb on the reads, gives a single entry per CDR3 protein. The sample yields 74,000 or so distinct CDR3 sequences, approximately 50% seen once. This clonotype was detected only once. The antigen is unknown. Germline CDR1 and CDR2: SGHTA and FQGTGA. The germline V and J ends were trimmed by 2 bases and 1 base, with 11 bases remaining between them. The CDR3 loop spans 15 amino acids. Whole-study results and caveats: Overlapping CD8+ CDR3 repertoires of patients and controls contained approximately 28 shared sequences. A significant difference in CD8+ Simpson's diversity between patients and controls was not found.

The source material was sorted CD4+, CD8+, or CD8+CD57+ T cells (not recorded which) from PBMCs. This clonotype was obtained from a human donor in good health, serving as a control. The J gene is TRBJ1-1, the V gene TRBV7-3; D call uncertain. The CDR3 here is CASSLGRTSNTEAFF. CDR3 bases: TGTGCCAGCAGCTTAGGCCGGACTTCGAACACTGAAGCTTTCTTT. Full variable domain (missing parts from reference TRBV7-3 and TRBJ1-1): GAGVSQTPSNKVTEKGKYVELRCDPISGHTALYWYRQSLGQGPEFLIYFQGTGAADDSGLPNDRFFAVRPEGSVSTLKIQRTERGDSAVYLCASSLGRTSNTEAFFGQGTRLTVV.